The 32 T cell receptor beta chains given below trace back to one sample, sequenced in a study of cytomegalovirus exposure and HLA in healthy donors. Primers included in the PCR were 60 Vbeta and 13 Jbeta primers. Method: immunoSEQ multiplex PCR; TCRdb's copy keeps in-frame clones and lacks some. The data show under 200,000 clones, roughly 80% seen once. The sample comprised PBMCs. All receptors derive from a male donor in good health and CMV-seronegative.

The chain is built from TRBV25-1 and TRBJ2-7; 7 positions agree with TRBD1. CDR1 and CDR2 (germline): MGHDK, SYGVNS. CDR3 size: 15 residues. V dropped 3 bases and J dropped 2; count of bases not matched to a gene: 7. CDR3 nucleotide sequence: TGTGCCAGCAGTGACCCACAGGGGCGGACCTACGAGCAGTACTTC. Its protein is CASSDPQGRTYEQYF.

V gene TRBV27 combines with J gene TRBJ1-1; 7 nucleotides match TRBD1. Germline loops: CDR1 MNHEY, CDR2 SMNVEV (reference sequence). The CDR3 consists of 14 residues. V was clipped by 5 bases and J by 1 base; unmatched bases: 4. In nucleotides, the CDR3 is TGTGCCAGCAGTGCCAGGGGGGCGAACACTGAAGCTTTCTTT. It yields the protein CASSARGANTEAFF.

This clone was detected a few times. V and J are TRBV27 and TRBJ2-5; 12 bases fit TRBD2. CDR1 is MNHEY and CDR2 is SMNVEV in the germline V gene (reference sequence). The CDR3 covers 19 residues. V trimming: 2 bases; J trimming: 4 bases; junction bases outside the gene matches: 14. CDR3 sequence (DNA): TGTGCCAGCAGTTTACCGCCGACTAGCGGGGGTCTTCGAGGAGAGACCCAGTACTTC. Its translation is CASSLPPTSGGLRGETQYF.

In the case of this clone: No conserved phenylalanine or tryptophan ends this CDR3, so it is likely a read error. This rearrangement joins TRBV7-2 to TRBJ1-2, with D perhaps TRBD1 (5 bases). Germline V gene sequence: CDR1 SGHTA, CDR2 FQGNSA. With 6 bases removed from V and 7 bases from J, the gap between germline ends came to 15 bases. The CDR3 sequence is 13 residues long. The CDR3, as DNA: TGTGCCAGCAGGTCCGGGGGGTTTACTGGCTACACCCTC. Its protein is CASRSGGFTGYTL.

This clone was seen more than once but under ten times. CDR3 coding DNA: TGTGCCAGCAGCTTAGAAAGGGGAGAGACCCAGTACTTC. Translation gives CASSLERGETQYF. This chain connects TRBV7-8 to TRBJ2-5; TRBD1 might be the D (5 bases). This CDR3 is 13 amino acids long. Germline assignment: CDR1 SGHVS and CDR2 FQNEAQ. V was clipped by 1 base and J by 4 bases, with 7 bases between them.

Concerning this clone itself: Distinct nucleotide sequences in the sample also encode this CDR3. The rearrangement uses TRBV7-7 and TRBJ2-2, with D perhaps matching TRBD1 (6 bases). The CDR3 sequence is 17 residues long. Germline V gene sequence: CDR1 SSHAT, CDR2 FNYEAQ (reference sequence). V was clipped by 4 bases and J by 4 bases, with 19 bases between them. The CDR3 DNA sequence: TGTGCCAGCAGCTCCCTGGCGGCAGGGGTGGGCACCGGGGAGCTGTTTTTT. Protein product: CASSSLAAGVGTGELFF.

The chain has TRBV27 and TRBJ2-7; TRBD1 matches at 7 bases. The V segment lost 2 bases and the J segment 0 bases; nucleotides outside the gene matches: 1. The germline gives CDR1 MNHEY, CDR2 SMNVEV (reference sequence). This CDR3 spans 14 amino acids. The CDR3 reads CASSLQGVSYEQYF. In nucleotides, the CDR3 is TGTGCCAGCAGTTTACAGGGGGTCTCCTACGAGCAGTACTTC.

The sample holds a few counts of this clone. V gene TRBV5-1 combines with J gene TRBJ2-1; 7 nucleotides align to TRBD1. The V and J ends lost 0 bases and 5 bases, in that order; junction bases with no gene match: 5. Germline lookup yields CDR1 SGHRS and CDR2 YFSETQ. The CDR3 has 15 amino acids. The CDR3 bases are TGCGCCAGCAGCTTGGTAGGGGGCTCTAACAATGAGCAGTTCTTC. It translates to CASSLVGGSNNEQFF.

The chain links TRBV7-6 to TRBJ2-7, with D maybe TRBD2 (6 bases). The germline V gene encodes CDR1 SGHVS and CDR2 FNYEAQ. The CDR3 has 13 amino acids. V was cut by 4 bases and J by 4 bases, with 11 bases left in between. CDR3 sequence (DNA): TGTGCCAGCAGCTCGGGACTCGAATACGAGCAGTACTTC. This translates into CASSSGLEYEQYF. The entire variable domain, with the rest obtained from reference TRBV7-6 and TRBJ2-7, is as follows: GAGVSQSPRYKVTKRGQDVALRCDPISGHVSLYWYRQALGQGPEFLTYFNYEAQQDKSGLPNDRFSAERPEGSISTLTIQRTEQRDSAMYRCASSSGLEYEQYFGPGTRLTVT.

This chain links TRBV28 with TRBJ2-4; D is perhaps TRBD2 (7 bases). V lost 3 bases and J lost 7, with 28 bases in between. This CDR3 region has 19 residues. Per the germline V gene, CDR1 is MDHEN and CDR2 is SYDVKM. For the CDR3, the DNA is TGTGCCAGCAGTTTGTACTCTGGGGGGGACACCACAGCGGGGAACATTCAGTACTTC. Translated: CASSLYSGGDTTAGNIQYF.

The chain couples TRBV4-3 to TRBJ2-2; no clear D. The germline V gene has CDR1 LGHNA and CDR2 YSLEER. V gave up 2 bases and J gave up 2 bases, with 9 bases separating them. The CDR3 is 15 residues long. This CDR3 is CASSQRSVNTGELFF. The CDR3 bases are TGCGCCAGCAGCCAACGGAGCGTTAACACCGGGGAGCTGTTTTTT.

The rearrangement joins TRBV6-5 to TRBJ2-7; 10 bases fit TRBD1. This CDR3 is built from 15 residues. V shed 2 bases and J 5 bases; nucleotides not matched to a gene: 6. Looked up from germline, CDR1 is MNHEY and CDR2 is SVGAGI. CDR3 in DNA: TGTGCCAGCAGTTACGCCGGGACAGGGGACCACGAGCAGTACTTC. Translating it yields CASSYAGTGDHEQYF.

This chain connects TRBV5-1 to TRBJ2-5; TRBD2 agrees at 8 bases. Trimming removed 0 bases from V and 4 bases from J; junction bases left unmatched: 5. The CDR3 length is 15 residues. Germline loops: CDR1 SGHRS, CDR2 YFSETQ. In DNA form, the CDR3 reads TGCGCCAGCAGCTTGGCCGTGGGACTAGGAGAGACCCAGTACTTC. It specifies CASSLAVGLGETQYF.

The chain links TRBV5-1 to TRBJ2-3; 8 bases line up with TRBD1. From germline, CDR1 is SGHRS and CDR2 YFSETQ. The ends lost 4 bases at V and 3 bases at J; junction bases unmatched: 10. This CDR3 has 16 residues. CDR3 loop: CASSPGDRGGTDTQYF. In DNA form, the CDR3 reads TGCGCCAGCAGCCCCGGCGACAGGGGAGGAACAGATACGCAGTATTTT.

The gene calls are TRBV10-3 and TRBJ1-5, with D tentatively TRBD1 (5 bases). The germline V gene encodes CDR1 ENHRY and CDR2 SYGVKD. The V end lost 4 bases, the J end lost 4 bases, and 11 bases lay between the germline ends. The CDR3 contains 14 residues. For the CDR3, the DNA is TGTGCCATCAGTGGGTCGGGGGGTAATCAGCCCCAGCATTTT. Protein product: CAISGSGGNQPQHF.

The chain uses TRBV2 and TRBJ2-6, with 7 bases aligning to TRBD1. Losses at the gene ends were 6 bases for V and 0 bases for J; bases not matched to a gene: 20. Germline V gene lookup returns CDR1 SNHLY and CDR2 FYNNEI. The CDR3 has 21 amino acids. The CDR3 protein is CASSDLQEEPGQNSGANVLTF. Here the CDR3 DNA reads TGTGCCAGCAGCGACCTTCAAGAGGAACCGGGACAGAACTCTGGGGCCAACGTCCTGACTTTC.

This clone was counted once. The CDR3 DNA is TGCGCCAGCAGCTTGGCAGGGTACACCGGGGAGCTGTTTTTT. Protein product: CASSLAGYTGELFF. V is TRBV5-1 and J is TRBJ2-2, with a possible D match to TRBD1 (5 bases). Trimming removed 0 bases from V and 3 bases from J, with 6 bases in between. CDR3 size: 14 residues. Per the germline V gene, CDR1 is SGHRS and CDR2 is YFSETQ.

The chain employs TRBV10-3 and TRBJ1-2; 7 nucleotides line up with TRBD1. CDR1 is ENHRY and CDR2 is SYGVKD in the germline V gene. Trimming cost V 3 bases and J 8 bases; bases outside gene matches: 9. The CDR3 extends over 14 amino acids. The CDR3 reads CAISDLRDSEGYTF. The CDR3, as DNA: TGTGCCATCAGTGACCTCCGGGACAGTGAAGGCTACACCTTC.

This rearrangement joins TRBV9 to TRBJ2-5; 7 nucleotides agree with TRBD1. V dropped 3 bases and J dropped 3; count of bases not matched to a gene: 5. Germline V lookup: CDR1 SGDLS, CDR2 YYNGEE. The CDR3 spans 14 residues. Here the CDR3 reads CASSAQQGKETQYF. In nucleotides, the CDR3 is TGTGCCAGCAGCGCGCAACAGGGGAAAGAGACCCAGTACTTC. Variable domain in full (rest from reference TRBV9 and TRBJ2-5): DSGVTQTPKHLITATGQRVTLRCSPRSGDLSVYWYQQSLDQGLQFLIQYYNGEERAKGNILERFSAQQFPDLHSELNLSSLELGDSALYFCASSAQQGKETQYFGPGTRLLVL.

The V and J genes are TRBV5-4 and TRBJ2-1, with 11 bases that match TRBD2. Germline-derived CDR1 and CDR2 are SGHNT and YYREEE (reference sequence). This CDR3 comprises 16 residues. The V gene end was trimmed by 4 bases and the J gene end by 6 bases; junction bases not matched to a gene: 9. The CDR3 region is CASSLRLAGIPNEQFF. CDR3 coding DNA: TGTGCCAGCAGCCTCCGACTAGCGGGAATCCCCAATGAGCAGTTCTTC. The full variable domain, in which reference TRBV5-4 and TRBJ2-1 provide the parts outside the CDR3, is ETGVTQSPTHLIKTRGQQVTLRCSSQSGHNTVSWYQQALGQGPQFIFQYYREEENGRGNFPPRFSGLQFPNYSSELNVNALELDDSALYLCASSLRLAGIPNEQFFGPGTRLTVL.

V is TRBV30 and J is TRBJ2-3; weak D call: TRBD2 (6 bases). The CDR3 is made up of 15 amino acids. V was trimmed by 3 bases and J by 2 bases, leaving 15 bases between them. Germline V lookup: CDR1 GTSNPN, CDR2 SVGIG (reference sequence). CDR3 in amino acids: CAWRLGGVHTDTQYF. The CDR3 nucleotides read TGTGCCTGGAGGCTCGGGGGAGTGCACACAGATACGCAGTATTTT.

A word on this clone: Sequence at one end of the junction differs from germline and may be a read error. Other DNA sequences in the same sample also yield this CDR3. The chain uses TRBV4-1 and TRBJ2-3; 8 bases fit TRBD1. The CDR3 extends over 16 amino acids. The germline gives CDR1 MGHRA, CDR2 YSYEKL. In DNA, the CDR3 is TGTGCCAGCAGCCAAGATCCGACAGGGGGCACAGATACGCAGTATTTT. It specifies CASSQDPTGGTDTQYF.

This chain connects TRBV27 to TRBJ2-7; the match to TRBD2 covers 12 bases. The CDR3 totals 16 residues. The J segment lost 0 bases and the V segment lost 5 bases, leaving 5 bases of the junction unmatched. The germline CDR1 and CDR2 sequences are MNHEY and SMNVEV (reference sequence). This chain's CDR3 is CASSPLLAGGSYEQYF. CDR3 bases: TGTGCCAGCAGTCCCTTACTAGCGGGAGGCTCCTACGAGCAGTACTTC.

CDR3: CARSLIGGGSPATQYF. Here the CDR3 DNA reads TGTGCCAGAAGCTTAATCGGCGGGGGGAGTCCAGCGACGCAGTATTTT. This rearrangement joins TRBV7-5 to TRBJ2-3; the tabulated D call, TRBD2, remains unverified against the DNA. TRBV7-5 is a known pseudogene. The CDR3 totals 16 residues.

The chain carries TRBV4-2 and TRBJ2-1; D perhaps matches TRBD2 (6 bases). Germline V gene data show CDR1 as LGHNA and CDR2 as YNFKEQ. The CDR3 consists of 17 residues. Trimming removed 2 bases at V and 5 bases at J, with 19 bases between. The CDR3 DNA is TGTGCCAGCAGCCAAAAAGAAGGGAGGACTGATAACAATGAGCAGTTCTTC. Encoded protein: CASSQKEGRTDNNEQFF.

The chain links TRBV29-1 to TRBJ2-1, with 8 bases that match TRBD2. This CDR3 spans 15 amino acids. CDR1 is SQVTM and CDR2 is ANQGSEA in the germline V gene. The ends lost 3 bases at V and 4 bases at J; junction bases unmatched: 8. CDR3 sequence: CSVDPGGGKYNEQFF. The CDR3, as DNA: TGCAGCGTTGATCCCGGGGGGGGGAAGTACAATGAGCAGTTCTTC.

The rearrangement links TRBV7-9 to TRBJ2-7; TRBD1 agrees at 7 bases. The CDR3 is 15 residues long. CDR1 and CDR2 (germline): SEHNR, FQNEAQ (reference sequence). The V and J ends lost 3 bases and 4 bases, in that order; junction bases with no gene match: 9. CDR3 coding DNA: TGTGCCAGCAGCTTGGGCCGGGACAGATTGTACGAGCAGTACTTC. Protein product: CASSLGRDRLYEQYF.

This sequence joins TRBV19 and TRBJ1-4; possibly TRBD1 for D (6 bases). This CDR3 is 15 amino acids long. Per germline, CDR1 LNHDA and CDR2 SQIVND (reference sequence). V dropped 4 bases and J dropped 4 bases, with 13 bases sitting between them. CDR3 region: CASSTGAQGNEKLFF. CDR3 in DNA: TGTGCCAGTAGTACAGGGGCGCAGGGTAATGAAAAACTGTTTTTT.

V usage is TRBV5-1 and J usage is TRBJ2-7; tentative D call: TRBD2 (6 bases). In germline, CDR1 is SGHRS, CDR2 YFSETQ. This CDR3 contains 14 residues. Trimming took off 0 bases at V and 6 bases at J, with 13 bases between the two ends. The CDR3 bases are TGCGCCAGCAGCTTGGTTGGAGGGAAGGGCGAGCAGTACTTC. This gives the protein CASSLVGGKGEQYF.

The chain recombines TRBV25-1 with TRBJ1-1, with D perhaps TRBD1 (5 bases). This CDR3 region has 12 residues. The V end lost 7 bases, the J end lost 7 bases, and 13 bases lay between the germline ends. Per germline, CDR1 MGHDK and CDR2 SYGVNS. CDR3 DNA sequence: TGTGCCAGCATCCGGGGGGTCGATGAAGCTTTCTTT. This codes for CASIRGVDEAFF.

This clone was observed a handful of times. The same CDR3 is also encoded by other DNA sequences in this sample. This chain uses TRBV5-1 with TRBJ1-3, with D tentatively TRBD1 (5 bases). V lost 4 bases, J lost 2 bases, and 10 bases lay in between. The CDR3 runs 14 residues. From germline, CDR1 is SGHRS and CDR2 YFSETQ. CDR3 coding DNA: TGCGCCAGCAGCCGGGGGGAACCTGGAAACACCATATATTTT. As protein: CASSRGEPGNTIYF.

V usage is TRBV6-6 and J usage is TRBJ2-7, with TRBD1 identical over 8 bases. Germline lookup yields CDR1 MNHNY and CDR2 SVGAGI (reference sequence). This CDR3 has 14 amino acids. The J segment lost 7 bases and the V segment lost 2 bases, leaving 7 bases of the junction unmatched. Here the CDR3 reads CASSYEQGVREQYF. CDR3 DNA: TGTGCCAGCAGTTACGAACAGGGGGTACGTGAGCAGTACTTC.